Sequencing of this T cell receptor beta chain was carried out in a study of blood T cells in healthy people across ages. Whole-study findings and limits: In long-lived donors, naive CD4+ cell counts and diversity exceeded those of aged donors.

Germline lookup yields CDR1 SGDLS and CDR2 YYNGEE. The V gene end was trimmed by 4 bases and the J gene end by 11 bases; junction bases not matched to a gene: 9. The CDR3 length is 14 residues. As regards this clonotype: No antigen is known for it.

It was with a sample-barcoded 5' primer and a J-beta primer mix that a second PCR of about 6 to 11 cycles was run. TCRdb re-called the 5' RACE reads with MiXCR, one entry per CDR3 protein. The sample lists more than 650,000 distinct CDR3 sequences, roughly 24% occurring once. This sample was shared with a second study, whose subject was T cells of mothers and their children. In that study: Similar effects of thymic selection on TCR recombination output were recorded in related and unrelated pairs. T cell clones that were persistent and microchimeric went undetected.

The source is a boy aged 10-17 years in good health. Sequenced input: blood. V gene TRBV9 combines with J gene TRBJ1-6; 7 positions match TRBD1. As DNA, the CDR3 is TGTGCCAGCAGCACGTACTCGGACAGGACACCCCTCCACTTT. It yields the protein CASSTYSDRTPLHF.